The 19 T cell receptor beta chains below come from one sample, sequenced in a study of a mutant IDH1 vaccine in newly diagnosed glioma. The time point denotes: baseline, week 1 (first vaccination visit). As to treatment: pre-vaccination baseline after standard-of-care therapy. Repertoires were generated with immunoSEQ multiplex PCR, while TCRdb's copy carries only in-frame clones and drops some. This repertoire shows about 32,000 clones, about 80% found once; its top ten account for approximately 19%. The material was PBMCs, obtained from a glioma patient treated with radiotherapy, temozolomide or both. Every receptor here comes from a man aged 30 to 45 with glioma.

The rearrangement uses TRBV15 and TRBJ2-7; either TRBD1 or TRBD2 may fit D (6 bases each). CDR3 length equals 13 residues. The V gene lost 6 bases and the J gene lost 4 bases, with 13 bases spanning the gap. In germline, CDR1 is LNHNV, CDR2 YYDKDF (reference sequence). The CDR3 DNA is TGTGCCACCAGGTCCAGGGGAGGATACGAGCAGTACTTC. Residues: CATRSRGGYEQYF.

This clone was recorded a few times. The chain's CDR3 is CASSGEAYEKLFF. The CDR3, as DNA: TGTGCCAGCAGTGGGGAGGCCTATGAAAAACTGTTTTTT. The chain has TRBV25-1 and TRBJ1-4, with unresolved D. V gave up 4 bases and J gave up 6 bases, with 9 bases separating them. The CDR3 consists of 13 residues. Per the germline V gene, CDR1 is MGHDK and CDR2 is SYGVNS.

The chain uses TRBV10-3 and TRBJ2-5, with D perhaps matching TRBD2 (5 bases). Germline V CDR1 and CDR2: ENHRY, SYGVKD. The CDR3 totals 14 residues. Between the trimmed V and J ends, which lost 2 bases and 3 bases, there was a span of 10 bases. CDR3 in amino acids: CAISERGLEETQYF. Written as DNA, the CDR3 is TGTGCCATCAGTGAGCGGGGTCTCGAAGAGACCCAGTACTTC.

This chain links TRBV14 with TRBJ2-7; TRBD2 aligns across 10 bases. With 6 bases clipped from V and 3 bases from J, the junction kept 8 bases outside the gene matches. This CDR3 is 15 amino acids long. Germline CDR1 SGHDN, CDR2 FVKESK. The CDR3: CASRHTSGDYYEQYF. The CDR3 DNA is TGTGCCAGCAGGCATACTAGCGGGGATTACTACGAGCAGTACTTC.

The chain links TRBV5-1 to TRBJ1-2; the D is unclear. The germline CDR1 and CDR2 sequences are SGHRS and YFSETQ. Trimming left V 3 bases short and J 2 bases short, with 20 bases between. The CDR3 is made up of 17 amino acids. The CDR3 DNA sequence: TGCGCCAGCAGCTCGGACCCAGGTTACGCTAGGAACTATGGCTACACCTTC. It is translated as CASSSDPGYARNYGYTF.

In DNA, the CDR3 is TGTGCCAGCTCACCGCAGGGAAGTACTAACTATGGCTACACCTTC. As protein: CASSPQGSTNYGYTF. The chain is built from TRBV18 and TRBJ1-2; tentatively, D is TRBD1 (5 bases). Germline CDR1 is KGHSH and CDR2 is LQKENI. The germline V and J ends were trimmed by 3 bases and 0 bases, with 11 bases remaining between them. The CDR3 runs 15 residues. Filled out from reference TRBV18 and TRBJ1-2, the complete variable domain reads NAGVMQNPRHLVRRRGQEARLRCSPMKGHSHVYWYRQLPEEGLKFMVYLQKENIIDESGMPKERFSAEFPKEGPSILRIQQVVRGDSAAYFCASSPQGSTNYGYTFGSGTRLTVV.

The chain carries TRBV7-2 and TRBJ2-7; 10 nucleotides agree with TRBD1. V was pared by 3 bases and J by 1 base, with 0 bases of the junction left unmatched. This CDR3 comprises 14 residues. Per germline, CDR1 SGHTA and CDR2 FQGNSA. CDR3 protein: CASSLDRGSYEQYF. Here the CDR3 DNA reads TGTGCCAGCAGCTTGGACAGGGGGTCCTACGAGCAGTACTTC.

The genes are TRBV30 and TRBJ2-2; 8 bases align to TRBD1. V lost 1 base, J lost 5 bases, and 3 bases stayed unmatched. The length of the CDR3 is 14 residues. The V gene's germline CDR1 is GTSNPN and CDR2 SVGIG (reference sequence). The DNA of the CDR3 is TGTGCCTGGAGTGCCAGGGGGCAAACCGGGGAGCTGTTTTTT. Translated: CAWSARGQTGELFF.

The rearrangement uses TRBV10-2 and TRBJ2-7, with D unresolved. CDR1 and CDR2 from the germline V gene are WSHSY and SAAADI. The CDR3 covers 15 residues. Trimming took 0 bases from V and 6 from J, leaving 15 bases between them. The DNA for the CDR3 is TGCGCCAGCAGTGAGTCGAGAGAGGCCGCATTCGAGCAGTACTTC. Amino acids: CASSESREAAFEQYF.

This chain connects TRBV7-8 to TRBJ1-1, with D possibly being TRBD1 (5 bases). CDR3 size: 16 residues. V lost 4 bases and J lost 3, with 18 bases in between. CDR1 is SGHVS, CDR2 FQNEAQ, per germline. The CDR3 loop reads CASSSKIGVGDTEAFF. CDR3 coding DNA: TGTGCCAGCAGCTCCAAAATAGGGGTTGGGGACACTGAAGCTTTCTTT.

The DNA for the CDR3 is TGTGCCAGCAGCCTACAGGGGAGGGACACTGAAGCTTTCTTT. This gives the protein CASSLQGRDTEAFF. The J gene is TRBJ1-1, the V gene TRBV27, with 7 bases matching TRBD1. Looked up from germline, CDR1 is MNHEY and CDR2 is SMNVEV (reference sequence). J gave up 3 bases and V 6 bases, and 7 bases lay outside the gene matches. The length of the CDR3 is 14 residues.

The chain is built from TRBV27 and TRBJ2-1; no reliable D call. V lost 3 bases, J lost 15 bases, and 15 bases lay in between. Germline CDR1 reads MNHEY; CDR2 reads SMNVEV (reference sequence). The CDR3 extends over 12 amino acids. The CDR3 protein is CASSFLGWAPFF. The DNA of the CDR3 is TGTGCCAGCAGTTTCCTAGGGTGGGCTCCGTTCTTC.

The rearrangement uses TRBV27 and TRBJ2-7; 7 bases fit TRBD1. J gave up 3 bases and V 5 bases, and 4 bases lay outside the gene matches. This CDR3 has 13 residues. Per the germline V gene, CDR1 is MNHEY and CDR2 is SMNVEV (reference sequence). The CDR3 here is CASSNSGGYEQYF. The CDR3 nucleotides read TGTGCCAGCAGTAACTCAGGGGGCTACGAGCAGTACTTC.

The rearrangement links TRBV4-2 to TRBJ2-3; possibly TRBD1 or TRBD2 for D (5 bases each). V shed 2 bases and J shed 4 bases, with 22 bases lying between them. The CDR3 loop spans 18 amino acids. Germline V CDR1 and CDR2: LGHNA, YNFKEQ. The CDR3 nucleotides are TGTGCCAGCAGCCAATATCGTGGGACCCCCAGGGATCCAGATACGCAGTATTTT. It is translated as CASSQYRGTPRDPDTQYF.

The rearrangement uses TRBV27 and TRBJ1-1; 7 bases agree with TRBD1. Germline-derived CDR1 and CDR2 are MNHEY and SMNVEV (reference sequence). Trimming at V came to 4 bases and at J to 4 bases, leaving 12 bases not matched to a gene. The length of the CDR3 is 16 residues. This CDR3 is CASSSPDRVRGTEAFF. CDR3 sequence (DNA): TGTGCCAGCAGTTCCCCCGACAGGGTTCGGGGCACTGAAGCTTTCTTT.

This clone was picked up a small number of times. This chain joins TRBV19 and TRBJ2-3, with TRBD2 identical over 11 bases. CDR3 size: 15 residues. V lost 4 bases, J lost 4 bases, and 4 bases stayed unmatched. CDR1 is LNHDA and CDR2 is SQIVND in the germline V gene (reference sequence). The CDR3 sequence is CASSNSGGASDTQYF. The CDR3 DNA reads TGTGCCAGTAGTAATAGCGGGGGGGCCTCAGATACGCAGTATTTT.

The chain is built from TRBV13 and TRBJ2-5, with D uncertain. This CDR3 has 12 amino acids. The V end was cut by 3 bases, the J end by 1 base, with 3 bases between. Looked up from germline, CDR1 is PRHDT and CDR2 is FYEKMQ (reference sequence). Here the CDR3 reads CASSFIQETQYF. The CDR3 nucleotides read TGTGCCAGCAGCTTCATCCAAGAGACCCAGTACTTC. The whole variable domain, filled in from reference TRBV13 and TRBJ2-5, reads AAGVIQSPRHLIKEKRETATLKCYPIPRHDTVYWYQQGPGQDPQFLISFYEKMQSDKGSIPDRFSAQQFSDYHSELNMSSLELGDSALYFCASSFIQETQYFGPGTRLLVL.

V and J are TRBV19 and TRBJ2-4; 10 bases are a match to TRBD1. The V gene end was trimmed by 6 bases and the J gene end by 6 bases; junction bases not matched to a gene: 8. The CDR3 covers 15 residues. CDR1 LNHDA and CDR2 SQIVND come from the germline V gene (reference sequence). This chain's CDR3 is CASSPGQGSRNIQYF. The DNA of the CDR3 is TGTGCCAGTAGCCCGGGACAGGGGTCCCGAAACATTCAGTACTTC.

The CDR3 bases are TGTGCCACCAGCAGAGGACAGGGAGATGGGAACACCATATATTTT. This encodes CATSRGQGDGNTIYF. This chain joins TRBV15 and TRBJ1-3, with 7 bases aligning to TRBD1. Germline trimming cut 1 base from V and 7 bases from J; bases unmatched to any gene: 7. The germline CDR1 and CDR2 sequences are LNHNV and YYDKDF (reference sequence). This CDR3 contains 15 residues. The full variable domain, its missing parts supplied by reference TRBV15 and TRBJ1-3, is DAMVIQNPRYQVTQFGKPVTLSCSQTLNHNVMYWYQQKSSQAPKLLFHYYDKDFNNEADTPDNFQSRRPNTSFCFLDIRSPGLGDTAMYLCATSRGQGDGNTIYFGEGSWLTVV.